The clone carrying this T cell receptor beta chain was counted many times. This specimen comes from a study of Graves' ophthalmopathy and Graves' hyperthyroidism. The study amplified TCR beta CDR3 regions using RNA transcripts. RT-PCR was first run with HTBI primers, then multiplex PCR in a second round. Using its own MiXCR run on the multiplex PCR reads, TCRdb lists one record per CDR3 protein. The sample contains 400,000 to 450,000 distinct CDR3 sequences, roughly 21% of which appear only once. The CDR3 loop spans 15 amino acids. Germline V gene lookup returns CDR1 SGDLS and CDR2 YYNGEE. V gave up 4 bases and J gave up 5 bases; unmatched junction bases: 11.

This sequence joins TRBV9 and TRBJ2-5; 7 bases map to TRBD1. The sequence was obtained from a woman younger than 30 with stable Graves' hyperthyroidism. Sequenced: peripheral blood. In nucleotides, the CDR3 is TGTGCCAGCAGCATAAGGACAGGCGAGGCGGAGACCCAGTACTTC. This sequence encodes CASSIRTGEAETQYF.